The 28 T cell receptor beta chains listed next were all sequenced from one sample in a study of STAT5B mutations in CD4+ large granular lymphocyte leukemia. TCRdb's copy holds only in-frame clones and misses some; the assay was immunoSEQ multiplex PCR. This sample carries tens of thousands of clones, around 73% of them seen once, and the ten largest clones take roughly 2.5%. The sequenced material came from CD4+ T cells from blood buffy coats. The receptor set was obtained from a human donor in good health.

This chain uses TRBV28 with TRBJ2-7; D ambiguous. CDR3 length equals 11 residues. Trimming stripped 3 bases from V and 6 bases from J, with 6 bases between. CDR1 is MDHEN and CDR2 is SYDVKM in the germline V gene. The CDR3 loop is CASSLWAEQYF. The DNA for the CDR3 is TGTGCCAGCAGTTTGTGGGCCGAGCAGTACTTC.

The chain employs TRBV10-3 and TRBJ1-1; no clear D. This CDR3 has 14 residues. The ends were cut back, 6 bases at V and 0 bases at J, with 11 bases in the middle. Germline V gene data show CDR1 as ENHRY and CDR2 as SYGVKD. The CDR3: CAIRAGGMNTEAFF. CDR3 bases: TGTGCCATCAGGGCGGGAGGTATGAACACTGAAGCTTTCTTT.

V and J are TRBV7-2 and TRBJ2-1, with TRBD2 identical over 9 bases. CDR1 SGHTA and CDR2 FQGNSA come from the germline V gene. This CDR3 spans 16 amino acids. With 0 bases clipped from V and 2 bases from J, the junction kept 2 bases outside the gene matches. For the CDR3, the DNA is TGTGCCAGCAGCTTAGCCCGACTAGCGGCCTACAATGAGCAGTTCTTC. It is translated as CASSLARLAAYNEQFF.

The rearrangement uses TRBV30 and TRBJ2-7; D is uncertain. V was clipped by 0 bases and J by 0 bases, with 9 bases between them. The germline gives CDR1 GTSNPN, CDR2 SVGIG (reference sequence). The CDR3 has 14 amino acids. In nucleotides, the CDR3 is TGTGCCTGGAGTGTAACACTGAGCTCCTACGAGCAGTACTTC. This encodes CAWSVTLSSYEQYF.

This clone was seen only a few times. The chain employs TRBV7-8 and TRBJ2-7, with D possibly matching TRBD2 (6 bases). V dropped 2 bases and J dropped 0 bases, with 14 bases sitting between them. The CDR3 loop spans 16 amino acids. Germline V gene sequence: CDR1 SGHVS, CDR2 FQNEAQ. The CDR3 DNA reads as TGTGCCAGCAGCTTAAATGCCCCGGACTACTCCTACGAGCAGTACTTC. Encoded protein: CASSLNAPDYSYEQYF.

The chain has TRBV27 and TRBJ2-7; TRBD1 might be the D (5 bases). The CDR3 length is 16 residues. CDR1 is MNHEY and CDR2 is SMNVEV in the germline V gene (reference sequence). The ends were cut back, 0 bases at V and 4 bases at J, with 16 bases in the middle. The chain's CDR3 is CASSLSVSVGQYEQYF. CDR3 nucleotide sequence: TGTGCCAGCAGTTTATCGGTCTCGGTCGGACAATACGAGCAGTACTTC.

This chain connects TRBV14 to TRBJ1-5; the match to TRBD1 covers 7 bases. V trimming: 0 bases; J trimming: 2 bases; junction bases outside the gene matches: 4. Germline CDR1 and CDR2: SGHDN and FVKESK. The CDR3 is made up of 16 amino acids. The chain's CDR3 is CASSQDLTGGNQPQHF. The CDR3 DNA follows: TGTGCCAGCAGCCAAGATCTTACAGGGGGCAATCAGCCCCAGCATTTT.

This rearrangement joins TRBV6-6 to TRBJ1-3, with D possibly matching TRBD1 (6 bases). V was trimmed by 10 bases and J by 2 bases, leaving 15 bases between them. CDR3 length: 14 residues. Germline CDR1 reads MNHNY; CDR2 reads SVGAGI (reference sequence). The CDR3 DNA reads TGTGCCACTGTGGCCCGGGACACTGGAAACACCATATATTTT. Translating gives CATVARDTGNTIYF.

The chain carries TRBV30 and TRBJ1-2; tentative D call: TRBD1 (5 bases). V was pared by 2 bases and J by 8 bases, with 21 bases between. The CDR3 runs 15 residues. Looked up from germline, CDR1 is GTSNPN and CDR2 is SVGIG (reference sequence). The CDR3 loop is CAWSRPGTDLRGYTF. The CDR3 coding sequence is TGTGCCTGGAGTCGTCCCGGGACGGATTTGAGAGGCTACACCTTC.

In DNA, the CDR3 is TGTGCCAGCAGCGTAGAATCGGGAGGGGCCTACAATGAGCAGTTCTTC. Protein sequence: CASSVESGGAYNEQFF. The chain links TRBV9 to TRBJ2-1, with TRBD2 matching over 8 bases. Germline V gene data show CDR1 as SGDLS and CDR2 as YYNGEE. The CDR3 is 16 amino acids. V gave up 0 bases and J gave up 2 bases; unmatched junction bases: 4.

This clone occurred a few times. The chain recombines TRBV7-2 with TRBJ2-6; D could derive from TRBD1 or TRBD2 (5 bases each). CDR1 is SGHTA, CDR2 FQGNSA, per germline. CDR3 length: 16 amino acids. V was clipped by 4 bases and J by 0 bases, with 10 bases between them. CDR3 loop: CASSSSGGSGANVLTF. In nucleotides, the CDR3 is TGTGCCAGCAGCTCCAGTGGGGGCTCTGGGGCCAACGTCCTGACTTTC.

V gene TRBV7-6 combines with J gene TRBJ1-2, with TRBD1 as a possible D gene (5 bases). Germline assignment: CDR1 SGHVS and CDR2 FNYEAQ. V shed 3 bases and J shed 4 bases, with 21 bases lying between them. The CDR3 is made up of 17 amino acids. The CDR3 DNA follows: TGTGCCAGCAGCTTCGGGGCCGGGGCGGGCATTACCTATGGCTACACCTTC. It codes for CASSFGAGAGITYGYTF. The full variable domain, in which reference TRBV7-6 and TRBJ1-2 provide the parts outside the CDR3, is GAGVSQSPRYKVTKRGQDVALRCDPISGHVSLYWYRQALGQGPEFLTYFNYEAQQDKSGLPNDRFSAERPEGSISTLTIQRTEQRDSAMYRCASSFGAGAGITYGYTFGSGTRLTVV.

V usage is TRBV7-9 and J usage is TRBJ2-3, with 8 bases identical to TRBD2. V lost 0 bases, J lost 4 bases, and 0 bases stayed unmatched. CDR3 length: 14 residues. Germline V gives CDR1 SEHNR, CDR2 FQNEAQ (reference sequence). CDR3 loop: CASSLAGLADTQYF. The CDR3 coding sequence is TGTGCCAGCAGCTTAGCGGGACTAGCAGATACGCAGTATTTT.

This clone was found a few times. V gene TRBV2 combines with J gene TRBJ1-2; TRBD1 agrees at 7 bases. The CDR3 totals 13 residues. In germline, CDR1 is SNHLY, CDR2 FYNNEI. With 9 bases clipped from V and 6 bases from J, the junction kept 10 bases outside the gene matches. DNA for the CDR3: TGTGCCAGTGACCTTACAGGGGATGATGGCTACACCTTC. As protein: CASDLTGDDGYTF.

This clone was picked up a small number of times. The chain uses TRBV19 and TRBJ1-2, with 8 nucleotides matching TRBD1. This CDR3 contains 13 residues. V lost 8 bases to trimming and J lost 7 bases; unmatched junction nucleotides: 9. Germline loops: CDR1 LNHDA, CDR2 SQIVND (reference sequence). This chain's CDR3 is CASFEDRVFGYTF. The CDR3 DNA sequence: TGTGCCAGTTTCGAGGACAGGGTATTTGGCTACACCTTC. The variable domain in full, completed from reference TRBV19 and TRBJ1-2, reads DGGITQSPKYLFRKEGQNVTLSCEQNLNHDAMYWYRQDPGQGLRLIYYSQIVNDFQKGDIAEGYSVSREKKESFPLTVTSAQKNPTAFYLCASFEDRVFGYTFGSGTRLTVV.

The chain uses TRBV7-2 and TRBJ1-4; no definite D call. Germline values: CDR1 SGHTA, CDR2 FQGNSA. V was clipped by 6 bases and J by 5 bases, with 13 bases between them. The CDR3 runs to 14 residues. CDR3 loop: CASSTGILNEKLFF. CDR3 DNA: TGTGCCAGCAGTACGGGGATTTTAAATGAAAAACTGTTTTTT.

The chain combines TRBV30 with TRBJ1-2; TRBD1 is a possible D gene (5 bases). This CDR3 spans 12 amino acids. Trimming left V 2 bases short and J 7 bases short, with 11 bases between. Germline-derived CDR1 and CDR2 are GTSNPN and SVGIG (reference sequence). CDR3 protein: CAWSKQGGGYTF. As DNA, the CDR3 is TGTGCCTGGAGTAAGCAGGGTGGTGGCTACACCTTC.

The rearrangement links TRBV18 to TRBJ2-6; D ambiguous. CDR3 length: 16 residues. V was pared by 2 bases and J by 0 bases, with 8 bases between. The germline gives CDR1 KGHSH, CDR2 LQKENI. DNA for the CDR3: TGTGCCAGCTCACCAATAGGTATCTCTGGGGCCAACGTCCTGACTTTC. Its translation is CASSPIGISGANVLTF.

The chain has TRBV28 and TRBJ1-2, with 7 bases aligning to TRBD1. After removal of 3 bases from V and 8 bases from J, the junction contained 9 bases not matched to a gene. Germline assignment: CDR1 MDHEN and CDR2 SYDVKM. CDR3 length: 14 residues. Here the CDR3 DNA reads TGTGCCAGCAGTTTGGAGGGGGCAGGCGGCGGCTACACCTTC. Amino acid sequence: CASSLEGAGGGYTF.

The chain joins TRBV9 to TRBJ2-3; 10 bases align to TRBD2. CDR3 length equals 16 residues. CDR1 SGDLS and CDR2 YYNGEE come from the germline V gene. J was trimmed by 5 bases and V by 4 bases; bases with no gene match: 10. The CDR3 DNA sequence: TGTGCCAGCAGCACCACTAGCGGGATGGGTAGAGATACGCAGTATTTT. It codes for CASSTTSGMGRDTQYF.

The J gene is TRBJ2-6, the V gene TRBV9; TRBD2 is a possible D gene (5 bases). CDR1 SGDLS and CDR2 YYNGEE come from the germline V gene. The CDR3 totals 16 residues. V gave up 0 bases and J gave up 5 bases, with 12 bases separating them. Here the CDR3 reads CASSVGRGRRANVLTF. CDR3 coding DNA: TGTGCCAGCAGCGTAGGACGGGGTCGGAGGGCCAACGTCCTGACTTTC.

The J gene is TRBJ2-3, the V gene TRBV5-8; D unresolved. This CDR3 is 13 amino acids long. Germline loops: CDR1 SGHTS, CDR2 YDEGEE. V was clipped by 4 bases and J by 2 bases, with 8 bases between them. Here the CDR3 reads CASSPRNTDTQYF. In DNA form, the CDR3 reads TGTGCCAGCAGCCCCAGGAACACAGATACGCAGTATTTT.

CDR3 nucleotides: TGCGCCAGCAGCCAAGATTCACTGCTTGAGAGGGGGACGCAGTATTTT. It encodes CASSQDSLLERGTQYF. The rearrangement uses TRBV4-1 and TRBJ2-3; tentative D call: TRBD1 (6 bases). The CDR3 sequence is 16 residues long. Germline CDR1 reads MGHRA; CDR2 reads YSYEKL. Trimming stripped 0 bases from V and 9 bases from J, with 19 bases between.

The CDR3 DNA follows: TGTGCCAGCAGCTTGGATGACAGGTACAATGAGCAGTTCTTC. Its translation: CASSLDDRYNEQFF. The chain carries TRBV5-8 and TRBJ2-1; weak D call: TRBD1 (6 bases). The CDR3 loop spans 14 amino acids. CDR1 is SGHTS and CDR2 is YDEGEE in the germline V gene. V lost 0 bases and J lost 4, with 8 bases in between.

V and J are TRBV4-2 and TRBJ2-7; 8 bases are shared with TRBD2. Germline V gene sequence: CDR1 LGHNA, CDR2 YNFKEQ. CDR3 length equals 16 residues. J gave up 6 bases and V 4 bases, and 14 bases lay outside the gene matches. In DNA form, the CDR3 reads TGTGCCAGCAGCCCCGGGGGGGGACAAACTTCGCTCGAGCAGTACTTC. Its protein is CASSPGGGQTSLEQYF.

The table lists this clone with a count of one. The gene calls are TRBV4-2 and TRBJ2-7; 7 bases are a match to TRBD2. The CDR3 loop spans 16 amino acids. Per germline, CDR1 LGHNA and CDR2 YNFKEQ. After removal of 3 bases from V and 7 bases from J, the junction contained 15 bases not matched to a gene. CDR3 region: CASSQLGLLTTAEQYF. The DNA for the CDR3 is TGTGCCAGCAGCCAGCTGGGACTACTTACGACCGCTGAGCAGTACTTC.

The chain couples TRBV7-2 to TRBJ2-3, with D perhaps TRBD1 (6 bases). The germline CDR1 and CDR2 sequences are SGHTA and FQGNSA. The CDR3 is 14 residues long. Deletions cut 5 bases from V and 3 bases from J, with 12 bases between. CDR3 loop: CASSLTGRTDTQYF. CDR3 DNA sequence: TGTGCCAGCAGCCTCACAGGGCGTACAGATACGCAGTATTTT.

This sequence joins TRBV18 and TRBJ2-3; no clear D. V gave up 2 bases and J gave up 1 base, with 10 bases separating them. The CDR3 has 15 amino acids. Germline V gene sequence: CDR1 KGHSH, CDR2 LQKENI. Here the CDR3 reads CASSPMAGGTDTQYF. In DNA form, the CDR3 reads TGTGCCAGCTCACCAATGGCAGGTGGCACAGATACGCAGTATTTT. The full variable domain, in which reference TRBV18 and TRBJ2-3 provide the parts outside the CDR3, is NAGVMQNPRHLVRRRGQEARLRCSPMKGHSHVYWYRQLPEEGLKFMVYLQKENIIDESGMPKERFSAEFPKEGPSILRIQQVVRGDSAAYFCASSPMAGGTDTQYFGPGTRLTVL.